This T cell receptor (beta chain) was obtained from a study of blood T cell repertoires in COVID-19 (dated by TCRdb to about 2020). Broadly, across the study: Samples covering the acute and convalescent phases of COVID-19 were provided by collaborators in the United States, Italy and Spain. The dataset comprised deeply sampled blood TCRbeta repertoires from subjects exposed to, actively infected with, or recovered from COVID-19. Where available, HLA class I and class II types were taken from metadata supplied by the sample provider and were not determined by assay-based typing. The repertoires were released in a freely available public database intended as a resource for research on the immune response to SARS-CoV-2. The material from the prospective study consisted of cDNA or gDNA derived from T cells, B-cell-depleted T cells, or PBMCs. The sample metadata nearly always contained a de-identified subject ID, COVID-19 status, age in years and sex. Samples came from the ongoing ImmuneRACE study (first 160 participants) plus 1,254 subjects from 6 global collaborators. Findings and caveats that apply to the study as a whole: The quantity of clinical and demographic metadata differed by source and by participant and was supplied without curation.

TCRbeta CDR3 regions were amplified from genomic DNA by means of the immunoSEQ Assay, a bias-controlled multiplex PCR. The paper's data handling went like this. Nucleated cell counts per sample were estimated from amplification of reference gene primers within the assay. To quantify the absolute abundance of each unique TCRbeta CDR3 rearrangement, sequence reads were collapsed and filtered. For each sample, productive Simpson clonality was calculated as the square root of Simpson's diversity index over productive rearrangements. TCRdb re-hosts the immuneACCESS table, in-frame sequences only. Its copies lack some clones; in the studies checked, an unresolved V gene accounts for under half of them, and the cause for the rest is not known. The V and J calls and clone size were taken over from that table, and D and trimming were inferred from the DNA. This sample has about 76,000 clones in its table, and 80% to 90% of those were observed once. The ten largest clones capture 10% to 11% of the sample.

In the germline V gene, CDR1 corresponds to MDHEN and CDR2 to SYDVKM. The V end gives up 7 bases and the J end 1 base, leaving 9 bases in the junction not matched to a gene. Measured from the cysteine to the phenylalanine, the CDR3 is 16 residues long. Only CDR3 DNA is held: 48 bases, read in frame from base 1. One collaborating source in Seattle enrolled patients while the patients were actively infected and followed the patients over time throughout the course of disease. The collaborating institutions used their own protocols to collect whole blood in K2EDTA tubes. For TCRbeta analysis, collaborators shipped samples as frozen whole blood, isolated PBMCs, or DNA extracted from either of those sample types. A remark on this clone: Its antigen is unknown. No base-level quality is on record; no much larger clone is a single base apart.

The chain uses TRBV28 and TRBJ1-5; 8 bases in the middle match TRBD1. This receptor was obtained from a man aged 55 to 70 with COVID-19, enrolled during active disease. Source material: peripheral blood. The sequenced DNA: TGTGCCAGCACCCCATCTACAGGGGGAAGCAATCAGCCCCAGCATTTT. This sequence encodes CASTPSTGGSNQPQHF.